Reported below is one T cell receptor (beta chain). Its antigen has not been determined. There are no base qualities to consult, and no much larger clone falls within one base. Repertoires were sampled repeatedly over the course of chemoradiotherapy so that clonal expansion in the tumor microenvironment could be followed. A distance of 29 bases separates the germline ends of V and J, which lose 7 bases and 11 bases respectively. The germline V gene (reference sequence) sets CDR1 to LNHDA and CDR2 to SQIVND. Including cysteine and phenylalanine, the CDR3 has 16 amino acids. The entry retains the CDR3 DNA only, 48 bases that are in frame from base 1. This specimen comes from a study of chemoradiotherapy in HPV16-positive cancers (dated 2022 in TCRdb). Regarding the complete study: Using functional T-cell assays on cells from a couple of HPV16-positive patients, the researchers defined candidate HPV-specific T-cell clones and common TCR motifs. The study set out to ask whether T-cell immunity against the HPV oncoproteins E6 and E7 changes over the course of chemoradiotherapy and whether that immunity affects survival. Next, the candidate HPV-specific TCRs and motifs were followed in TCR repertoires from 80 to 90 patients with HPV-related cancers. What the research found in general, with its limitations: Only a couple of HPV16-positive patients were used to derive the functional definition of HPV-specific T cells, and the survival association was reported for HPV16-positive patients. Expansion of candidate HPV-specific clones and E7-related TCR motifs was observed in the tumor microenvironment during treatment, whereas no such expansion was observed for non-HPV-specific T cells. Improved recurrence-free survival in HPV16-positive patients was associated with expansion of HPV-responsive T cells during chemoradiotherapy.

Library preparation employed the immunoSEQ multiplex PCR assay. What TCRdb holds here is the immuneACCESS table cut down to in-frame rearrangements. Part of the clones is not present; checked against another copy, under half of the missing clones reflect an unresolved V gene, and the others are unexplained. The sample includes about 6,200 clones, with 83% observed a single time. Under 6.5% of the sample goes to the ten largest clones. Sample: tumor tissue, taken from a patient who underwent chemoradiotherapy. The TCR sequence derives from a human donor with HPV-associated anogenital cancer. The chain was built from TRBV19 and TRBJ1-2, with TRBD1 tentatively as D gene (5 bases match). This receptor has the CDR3 CASKRDPTIWLEAYTF. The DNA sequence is TGTGCCAGTAAGCGGGACCCGACGATCTGGCTGGAGGCATACACCTTC.